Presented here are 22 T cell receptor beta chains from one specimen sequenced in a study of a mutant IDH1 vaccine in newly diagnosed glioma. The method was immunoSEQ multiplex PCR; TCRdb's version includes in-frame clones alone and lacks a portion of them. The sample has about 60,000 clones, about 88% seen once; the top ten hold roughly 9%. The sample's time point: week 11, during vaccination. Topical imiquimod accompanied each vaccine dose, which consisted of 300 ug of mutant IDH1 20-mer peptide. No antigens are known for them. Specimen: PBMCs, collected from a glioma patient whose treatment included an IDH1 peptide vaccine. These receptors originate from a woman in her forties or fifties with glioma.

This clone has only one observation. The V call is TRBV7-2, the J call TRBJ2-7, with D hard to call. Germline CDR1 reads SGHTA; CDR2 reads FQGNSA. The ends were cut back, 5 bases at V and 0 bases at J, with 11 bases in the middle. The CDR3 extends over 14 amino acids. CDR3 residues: CASSPSVSSYEQYF. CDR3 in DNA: TGTGCCAGCAGCCCCTCGGTCAGCTCCTACGAGCAGTACTTC.

This CDR3 is CASAGGVAGSYEQYF. The CDR3, as DNA: TGTGCCAGCGCAGGGGGCGTTGCGGGATCGTACGAGCAGTACTTC. This chain uses TRBV19 with TRBJ2-7; TRBD1 matches 8 bases. The V gene end was trimmed by 9 bases and the J gene end by 4 bases; junction bases not matched to a gene: 14. Germline V lookup: CDR1 LNHDA, CDR2 SQIVND (reference sequence). The CDR3 has 15 amino acids. The variable domain in full, with the rest retrieved from reference TRBV19 and TRBJ2-7, is DGGITQSPKYLFRKEGQNVTLSCEQNLNHDAMYWYRQDPGQGLRLIYYSQIVNDFQKGDIAEGYSVSREKKESFPLTVTSAQKNPTAFYLCASAGGVAGSYEQYFGPGTRLTVT.

CDR3 region: CSVEGNTEAFF. In nucleotides, the CDR3 is TGCAGCGTTGAAGGGAACACTGAAGCTTTCTTT. The rearrangement uses TRBV29-1 and TRBJ1-1; D remains ambiguous. V lost 1 base, J lost 1 base, and 1 base lay in between. In germline, CDR1 is SQVTM, CDR2 ANQGSEA. The CDR3 runs 11 residues.

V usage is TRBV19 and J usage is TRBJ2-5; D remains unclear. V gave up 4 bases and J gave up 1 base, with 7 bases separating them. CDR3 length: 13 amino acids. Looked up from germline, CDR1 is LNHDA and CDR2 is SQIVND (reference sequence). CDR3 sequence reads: CASSSRTQETQYF. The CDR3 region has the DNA TGTGCCAGTAGTAGCAGGACCCAAGAGACCCAGTACTTC.

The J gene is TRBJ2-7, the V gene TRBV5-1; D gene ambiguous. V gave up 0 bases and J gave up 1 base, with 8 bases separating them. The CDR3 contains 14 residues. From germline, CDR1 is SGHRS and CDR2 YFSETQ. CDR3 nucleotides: TGCGCCAGCAGCTTGGCTCAGGTTTCCTACGAGCAGTACTTC. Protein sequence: CASSLAQVSYEQYF.

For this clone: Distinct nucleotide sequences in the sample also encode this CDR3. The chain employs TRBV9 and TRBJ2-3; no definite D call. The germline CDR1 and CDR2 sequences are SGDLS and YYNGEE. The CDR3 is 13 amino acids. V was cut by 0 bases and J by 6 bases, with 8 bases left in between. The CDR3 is CASSVGGEDTQYF. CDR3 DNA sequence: TGTGCCAGCAGCGTAGGAGGTGAGGATACGCAGTATTTT. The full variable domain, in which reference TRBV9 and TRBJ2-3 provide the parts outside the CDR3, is DSGVTQTPKHLITATGQRVTLRCSPRSGDLSVYWYQQSLDQGLQFLIQYYNGEERAKGNILERFSAQQFPDLHSELNLSSLELGDSALYFCASSVGGEDTQYFGPGTRLTVL.

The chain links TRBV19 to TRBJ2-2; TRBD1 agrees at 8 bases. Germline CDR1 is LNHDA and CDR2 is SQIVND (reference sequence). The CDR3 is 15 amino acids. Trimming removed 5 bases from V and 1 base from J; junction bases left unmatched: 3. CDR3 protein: CASSATGENTGELFF. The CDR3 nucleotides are TGTGCCAGTAGTGCGACAGGGGAGAACACCGGGGAGCTGTTTTTT.

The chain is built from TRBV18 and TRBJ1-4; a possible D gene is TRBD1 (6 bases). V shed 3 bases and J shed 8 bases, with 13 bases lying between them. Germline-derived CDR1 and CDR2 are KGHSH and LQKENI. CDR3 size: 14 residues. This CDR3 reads CASSPGGLREKLFF. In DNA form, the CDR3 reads TGTGCCAGCTCACCCGGGGGGCTAAGAGAAAAACTGTTTTTT. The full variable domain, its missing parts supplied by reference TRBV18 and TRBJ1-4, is NAGVMQNPRHLVRRRGQEARLRCSPMKGHSHVYWYRQLPEEGLKFMVYLQKENIIDESGMPKERFSAEFPKEGPSILRIQQVVRGDSAAYFCASSPGGLREKLFFGSGTQLSVL.

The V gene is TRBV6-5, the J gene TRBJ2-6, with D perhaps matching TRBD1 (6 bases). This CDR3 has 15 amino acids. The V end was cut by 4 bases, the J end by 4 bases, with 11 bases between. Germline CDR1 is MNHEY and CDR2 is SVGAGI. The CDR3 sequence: CASSSRGGGANVLTF. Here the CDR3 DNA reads TGTGCCAGCAGTTCCAGGGGCGGAGGGGCCAACGTCCTGACTTTC.

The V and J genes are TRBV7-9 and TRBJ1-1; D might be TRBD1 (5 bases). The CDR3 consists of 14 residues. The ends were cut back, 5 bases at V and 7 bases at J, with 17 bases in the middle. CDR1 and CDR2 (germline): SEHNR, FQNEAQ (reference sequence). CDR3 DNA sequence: TGTGCCAGCAGCAGAGGGACCGCCACTTATGAAGCTTTCTTT. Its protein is CASSRGTATYEAFF.

This CDR3 is CASSPPSQKMNGYTF. CDR3 DNA: TGTGCCAGCTCACCACCGAGCCAAAAAATGAATGGCTACACCTTC. The J gene is TRBJ1-2, the V gene TRBV18; no reliable D call. V was cut by 0 bases and J by 6 bases, with 14 bases left in between. Germline CDR1 and CDR2: KGHSH and LQKENI. This CDR3 region has 15 residues. Full variable domain (rest looked up from reference TRBV18 and TRBJ1-2): NAGVMQNPRHLVRRRGQEARLRCSPMKGHSHVYWYRQLPEEGLKFMVYLQKENIIDESGMPKERFSAEFPKEGPSILRIQQVVRGDSAAYFCASSPPSQKMNGYTFGSGTRLTVV.

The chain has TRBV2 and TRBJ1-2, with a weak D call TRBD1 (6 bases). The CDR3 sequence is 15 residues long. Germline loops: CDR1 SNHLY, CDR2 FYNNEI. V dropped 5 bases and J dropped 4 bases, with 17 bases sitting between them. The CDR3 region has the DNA TGTGCCAGCAGTCCATGGACAGCTAACCCCTATGGCTACACCTTC. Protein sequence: CASSPWTANPYGYTF.

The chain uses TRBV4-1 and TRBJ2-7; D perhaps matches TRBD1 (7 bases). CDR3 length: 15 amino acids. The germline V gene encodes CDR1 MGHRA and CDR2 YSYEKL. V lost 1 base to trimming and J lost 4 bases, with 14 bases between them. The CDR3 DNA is TGCGCCAGCAGCCAAGGGACAGGCGGGACGTACGAGCAGTACTTC. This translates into CASSQGTGGTYEQYF.

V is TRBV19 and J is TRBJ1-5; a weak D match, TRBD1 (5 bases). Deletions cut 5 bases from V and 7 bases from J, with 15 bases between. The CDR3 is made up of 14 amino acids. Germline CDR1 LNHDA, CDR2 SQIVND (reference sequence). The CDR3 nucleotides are TGTGCCAGTAGTTTCCGGGTGGGGCCCCAGCCCCAGCATTTT. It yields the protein CASSFRVGPQPQHF.

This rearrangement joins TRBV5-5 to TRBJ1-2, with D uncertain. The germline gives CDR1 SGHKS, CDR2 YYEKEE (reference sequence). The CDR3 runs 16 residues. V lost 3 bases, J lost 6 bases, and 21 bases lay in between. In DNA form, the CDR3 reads TGTGCCAGCAGCTCGGTATATCAGATTATAGTGGATGGCTACACCTTC. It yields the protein CASSSVYQIIVDGYTF. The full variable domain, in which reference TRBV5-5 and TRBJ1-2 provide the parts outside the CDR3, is DAGVTQSPTHLIKTRGQQVTLRCSPISGHKSVSWYQQVLGQGPQFIFQYYEKEERGRGNFPDRFSARQFPNYSSELNVNALLLGDSALYLCASSSVYQIIVDGYTFGSGTRLTVV.

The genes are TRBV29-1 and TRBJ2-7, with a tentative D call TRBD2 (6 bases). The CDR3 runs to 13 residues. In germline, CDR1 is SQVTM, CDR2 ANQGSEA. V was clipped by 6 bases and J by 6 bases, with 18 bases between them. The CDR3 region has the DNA TGCAGCGTCAAATGGGACTTTTTTTCCGAGCAGTACTTC. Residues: CSVKWDFFSEQYF.

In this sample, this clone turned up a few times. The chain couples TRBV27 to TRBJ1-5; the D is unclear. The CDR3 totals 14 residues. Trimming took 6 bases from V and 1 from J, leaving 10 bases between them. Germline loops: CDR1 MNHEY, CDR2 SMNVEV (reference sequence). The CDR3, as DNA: TGTGCCAGCAGCCGGGAACCAAGCAATCAGCCCCAGCATTTT. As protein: CASSREPSNQPQHF.

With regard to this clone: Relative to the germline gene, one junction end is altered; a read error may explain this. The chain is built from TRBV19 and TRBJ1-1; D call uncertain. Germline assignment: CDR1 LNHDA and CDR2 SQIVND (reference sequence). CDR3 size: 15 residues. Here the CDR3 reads CASSIVLRTPTAAFF. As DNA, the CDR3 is TGTGCCAGTAGTATAGTCCTTCGGACCCCGACTGCAGCTTTCTTT.

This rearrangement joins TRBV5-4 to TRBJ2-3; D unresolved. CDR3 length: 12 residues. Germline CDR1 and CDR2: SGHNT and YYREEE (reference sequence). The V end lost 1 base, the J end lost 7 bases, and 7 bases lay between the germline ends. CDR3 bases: TGTGCCAGCAGCTTGATCGCGAATACGCAGTATTTT. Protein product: CASSLIANTQYF.

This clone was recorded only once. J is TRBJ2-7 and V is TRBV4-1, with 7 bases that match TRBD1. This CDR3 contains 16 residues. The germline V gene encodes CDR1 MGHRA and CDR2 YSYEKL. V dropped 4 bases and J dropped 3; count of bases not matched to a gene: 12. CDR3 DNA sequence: TGCGCCAGCAGCCTGCCTGGACAGGTTCCGATCTACGAGCAGTACTTC. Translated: CASSLPGQVPIYEQYF.

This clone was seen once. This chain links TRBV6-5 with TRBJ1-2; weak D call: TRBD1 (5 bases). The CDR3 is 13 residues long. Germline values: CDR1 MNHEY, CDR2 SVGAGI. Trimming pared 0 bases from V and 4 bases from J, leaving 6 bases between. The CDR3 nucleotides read TGTGCCAGCAGTTACTCGACAGCCTATGGCTACACCTTC. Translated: CASSYSTAYGYTF.

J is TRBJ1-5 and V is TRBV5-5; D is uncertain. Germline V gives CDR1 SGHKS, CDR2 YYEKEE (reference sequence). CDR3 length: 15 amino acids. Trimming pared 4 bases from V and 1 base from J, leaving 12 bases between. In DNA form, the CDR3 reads TGTGCCAGCAGCCGGAATGCGCTGAGCAATCAGCCCCAGCATTTT. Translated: CASSRNALSNQPQHF.